This T cell receptor beta chain was observed in a study of T cell clonotyping in hematopoietic cell transplantation. Findings and limits, study-wide: Broader posttransplant TCR repertoire diversity was predicted by graft donor and pretransplant recipient Inverse Simpson Index values. Cells were unsorted, so CD4 and CD8 contributions were not separated. At the given depth, recipient repertoires were over 95% de novo clonotypes.

TCRdb's table, derived via immunoSEQ multiplex PCR, lists solely in-frame clones and lacks some. The repertoire has some 40,000 clones, nearly 97% of them found once; the top ten carry almost 0.95%. Concerning this clone: The target antigen is unknown.

Germline V lookup: CDR1 GTSNPN, CDR2 SVGIG (reference sequence). V lost 6 bases and J 11 bases, leaving 16 bases between the germline ends. This CDR3 spans 11 amino acids. Sequencing used peripheral blood mononuclear cells. The chain is built from TRBV30 and TRBJ1-1; possible D gene TRBD1, 5 bases. This receptor was taken from a man aged 25-40 years in good health. Some clones in this sample may be carry-over from other donors' samples. The CDR3 nucleotides are TGTGCCTGCCAGGGCAACAAGGGGGCTTTCTTT. Translated, it gives CACQGNKGAFF.